These 10 T cell receptor beta chains share one sample of origin, sequenced in a study of blood T cells in healthy people across ages. A second about 7 to 11 cycle PCR used barcoded and J-beta primers. One entry per CDR3 protein results from TCRdb running MiXCR on the 5' RACE reads. Found here are 550,000 to 700,000 distinct CDR3 sequences, approximately 27% of them singletons; the top ten hold 15% to 20%. The sequencing sample was made of blood. All receptors derive from a woman in her 70s in good health.

The chain employs TRBV6-2 or TRBV6-3 and TRBJ2-6; 7 bases fit TRBD1. The germline CDR1 and CDR2 sequences are MNHEY and SVGEGT. The CDR3 totals 19 residues. V gave up 6 bases and J gave up 2 bases; unmatched junction bases: 16. This chain's CDR3 is CASRDPTGQARTGANVLTF. DNA of the CDR3: TGTGCCAGCAGGGATCCCACTGGACAGGCTCGGACTGGGGCCAACGTCCTGACTTTC.

This clonotype was observed a handful of times. The V and J genes are TRBV20-1 and TRBJ2-5; tentatively, D is TRBD1 (8 bases). The CDR3 loop spans 14 amino acids. From germline, CDR1 is DFQATT and CDR2 SNEGSKA (reference sequence). Between the trimmed V and J ends, which lost 3 bases and 5 bases, there was a span of 16 bases. The CDR3 is CSASFGQGGETQYF. The CDR3 DNA is TGCAGTGCTAGTTTTGGACAGGGAGGGGAGACCCAGTACTTC.

The chain recombines TRBV29-1 with TRBJ2-3; 8 bases are a match to TRBD1. Germline lookup yields CDR1 SQVTM and CDR2 ANQGSEA. With V trimmed by 4 bases and J by 3 bases, 3 bases remained unmatched. This CDR3 has 13 amino acids. The CDR3 sequence is CSVGGTGTDTQYF. The CDR3 coding sequence is TGCAGCGTTGGAGGGACAGGAACAGATACGCAGTATTTT.

There are a few counts of this clonotype. The rearrangement links TRBV7-2 to TRBJ1-1; D possibly corresponds to TRBD1 (6 bases). In germline, CDR1 is SGHTA, CDR2 FQGNSA. V lost 5 bases, J lost 8 bases, and 21 bases lay in between. The CDR3 spans 15 residues. This CDR3 reads CASSLGGPGEIEAFF. The CDR3 DNA reads TGTGCCAGCAGCCTCGGGGGGCCAGGGGAGATAGAAGCTTTCTTT.

This clonotype occurred a few times. The chain is built from TRBV5-1 and TRBJ2-5, with TRBD1 identical over 8 bases. The germline V gene encodes CDR1 SGHRS and CDR2 YFSETQ. The CDR3 has 14 amino acids. V was clipped by 4 bases and J by 3 bases; unmatched bases: 5. The CDR3 protein is CASSPTTGEETQYF. CDR3 DNA sequence: TGCGCCAGCAGCCCGACGACAGGGGAAGAGACCCAGTACTTC. The full variable domain, with the rest looked up from reference TRBV5-1 and TRBJ2-5, is KAGVTQTPRYLIKTRGQQVTLSCSPISGHRSVSWYQQTPGQGLQFLFEYFSETQRNKGNFPGRFSGRQFSNSRSEMNVSTLELGDSALYLCASSPTTGEETQYFGPGTRLLVL.

This chain connects TRBV5-4 to TRBJ2-1; D not certain. This CDR3 spans 15 amino acids. Trimming removed 0 bases at V and 0 bases at J, with 7 bases between. Germline CDR1 SGHNT, CDR2 YYREEE (reference sequence). The CDR3 protein is CASSLEADSYNEQFF. DNA of the CDR3: TGTGCCAGCAGCTTGGAGGCCGACTCCTACAATGAGCAGTTCTTC.

The chain employs TRBV14 and TRBJ2-1; TRBD1 matches 8 bases. In germline, CDR1 is SGHDN, CDR2 FVKESK. The length of the CDR3 is 15 residues. J lost 3 bases, V lost 6 bases, and 7 bases had no gene match. The CDR3 reads CASSSRQGFYNEQFF. CDR3 sequence (DNA): TGTGCCAGCAGTTCTCGACAGGGGTTCTACAATGAGCAGTTCTTC.

At least ten counts were recorded for this clonotype. The J gene is TRBJ2-7, the V gene TRBV6-6; possibly TRBD1 or TRBD2 for D (6 bases each). Germline V gene lookup returns CDR1 MNHNY and CDR2 SVGAGI (reference sequence). This CDR3 is built from 15 residues. V dropped 7 bases and J dropped 6 bases, with 22 bases sitting between them. Here the CDR3 DNA reads TGTGCCAGCACCTTGGGCGGAGGGGGGAGTGGCGAGCAGTACTTC. Translating it yields CASTLGGGGSGEQYF.

The CDR3, as DNA: TGTGCCAGCAGTAGAGGGTTTCCAATTCATAATGAAAAACTGTTTTTT. Translating gives CASSRGFPIHNEKLFF. J is TRBJ1-4 and V is TRBV6-1; D call uncertain. The germline gives CDR1 MNHNS, CDR2 SASEGT. The CDR3 loop spans 16 amino acids. The V end lost 5 bases, the J end lost 4 bases, and 17 bases lay between the germline ends.

The V gene is TRBV29-1, the J gene TRBJ2-1; TRBD1 or TRBD2 may be the D gene (5 bases each). The germline V gene encodes CDR1 SQVTM and CDR2 ANQGSEA. Trimming took 2 bases from V and 6 from J, leaving 8 bases between them. This CDR3 contains 12 residues. The CDR3 loop reads CSVELGGNEQFF. In nucleotides, the CDR3 is TGCAGCGTTGAACTTGGGGGCAATGAGCAGTTCTTC.